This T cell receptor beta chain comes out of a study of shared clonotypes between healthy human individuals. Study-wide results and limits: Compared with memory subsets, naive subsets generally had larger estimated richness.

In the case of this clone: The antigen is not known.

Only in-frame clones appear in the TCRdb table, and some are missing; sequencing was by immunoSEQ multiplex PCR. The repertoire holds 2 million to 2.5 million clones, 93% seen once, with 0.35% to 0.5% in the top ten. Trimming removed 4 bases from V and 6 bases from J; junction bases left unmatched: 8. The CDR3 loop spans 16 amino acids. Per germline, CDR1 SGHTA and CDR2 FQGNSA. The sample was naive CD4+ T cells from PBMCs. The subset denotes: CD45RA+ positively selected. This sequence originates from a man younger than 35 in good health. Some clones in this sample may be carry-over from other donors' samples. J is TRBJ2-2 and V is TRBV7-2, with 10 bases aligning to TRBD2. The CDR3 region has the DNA TGTGCCAGCAGCTCTAATATAGCGGGAGGACCCGGGGAGCTGTTTTTT. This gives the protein CASSSNIAGGPGELFF.